This T cell receptor beta chain was documented in a study of blood T cells in healthy people across ages (dated by TCRdb to about 2015). General notes on the study: Template switching captured roughly one uniquely barcoded TCR beta cDNA molecule per two T cells in model experiments. Age-related changes in TCR beta repertoire diversity were measured in the study by deep sequencing normalized with unique cDNA molecular identifiers. The study analyzed two additional independent replicas of 1 million unique cDNA reads from the same blood draw for two donors, one aged 18 to 30 and one aged 80 or older. Donors of different ages were randomly distributed across sequencing lanes to avoid experimental bias. The donors were split into four age groups: young (average about 16 years), middle-aged (around 37), aged (more than 60) and long-lived (about 82). Study-wide conclusions, independent of this receptor: Compared with the aged group, more naive CD4+ T cells, fewer expanded clones and increased TCR diversity were shown by the long-lived group, suggesting age selection. Donor CMV infection status was unknown, potentially confounding age-related changes in expanded clonotypes. Since profiling was done on bulk unsorted PBMCs, naive and antigen-experienced compartments could not be conclusively compared. Total diversity estimates from one million sequenced T cells were considered lower bounds and underestimates. The percentage of naive T cells measured by flow cytometry correlated strongly with observed TCR beta diversity. Observed TCR beta diversity per million T cells fell roughly linearly with age, and a significant reduction was already apparent by age about 36.

Receptor amplification or capture employed 5' RACE. The data were produced on an Illumina HiSeq 2500. A second roughly 7 to 11 cycle PCR used a sample-barcoded 5' primer and a J-beta primer mix. Each TCR beta cDNA molecule received a unique molecular identifier from a template-switch 5' adaptor carrying 12 random nucleotides. Each sample yielded at least 3 million CDR3-containing paired-end reads. The Mint cDNA synthesis kit, primed by a TRBC-specific oligonucleotide, was used to synthesize first-strand cDNA from all RNA. After uracil-DNA glycosylase treatment, a first 18-cycle PCR used universal primers M1SS and BC2_uni_R on all cDNA. As for the original processing: For normalization, 1 million high-quality reads, each with a distinct molecular identifier, were randomly selected from each sample. Reads with shared molecular identifiers were discarded instead of being binned into consensus sequences. MiTCR, run with a Q25 quality threshold and the strictest error-elimination algorithm, handled CDR3 identification, clonotype clustering and error correction. A nonparametric unseen species model with Euler transformation was used to estimate lower-bound total TCR beta diversity. TCRdb handled the public reads itself, with Q25 trimming in fastp and clone calling in MiXCR, and kept productive beta chains. Entries that share a CDR3 protein sequence are merged under the most common genes and DNA. TCRdb, not the original authors, processed these V and J calls. This sample gives over 700,000 distinct CDR3 sequences in total; 40% to 65% of them show up just once. Together, the top ten hold about two fifths of the sample.

Per the germline V gene, SGHRS is the CDR1 and YFSETQ is the CDR2. From its cysteine to its phenylalanine, the CDR3 spans 13 amino acids. Of the read, only the CDR3 DNA is kept; its 39 bases are in frame from base 1. About this clonotype: It lacks a known antigen. Base-call qualities are not available, and no considerably larger clone is one nucleotide away.

Donors were a few dozen systemically healthy Caucasian individuals from Russia aged roughly 6 to 90 years. Ten milliliters of peripheral blood were drawn from each donor into EDTA-treated Vacutainer tubes. Ficoll-Paque density-gradient centrifugation was used to isolate PBMCs, with at least 7 million per sample. Trizol reagent was used to extract total RNA from PBMCs, with at least 5 micrograms per sample. Naive CD45RAhigh/CD27high T cell percentages were measured by flow cytometry on a PBMC aliquot from every donor. Here the chain combines TRBV5-1 and TRBJ2-5, with the D gene call left open. The end of the DNA fits TRBJ2-7 better, so the J call may be wrong. This sequence originates from a man older than 75 in good health. The sample consisted of blood. The nucleotide sequence reads as follows: TGCGCCAGCAGCCCCAGTGTTAGCTACGAGCAGTACTTC. It translates as CASSPSVSYEQYF.